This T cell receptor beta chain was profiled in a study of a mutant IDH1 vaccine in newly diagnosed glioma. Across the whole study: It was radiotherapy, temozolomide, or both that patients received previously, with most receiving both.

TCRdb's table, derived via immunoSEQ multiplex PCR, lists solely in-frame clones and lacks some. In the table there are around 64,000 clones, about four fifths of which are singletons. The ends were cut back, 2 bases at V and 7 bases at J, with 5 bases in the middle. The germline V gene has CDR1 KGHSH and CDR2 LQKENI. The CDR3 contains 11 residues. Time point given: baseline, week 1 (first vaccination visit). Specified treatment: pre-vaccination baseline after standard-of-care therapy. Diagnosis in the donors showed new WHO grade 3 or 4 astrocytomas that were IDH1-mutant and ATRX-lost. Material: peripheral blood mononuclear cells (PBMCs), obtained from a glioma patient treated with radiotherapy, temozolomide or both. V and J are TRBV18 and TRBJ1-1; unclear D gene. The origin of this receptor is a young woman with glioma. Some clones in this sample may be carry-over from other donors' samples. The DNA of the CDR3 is TGTGCCAGCTCACCAAGATATGAAGCTTTCTTT. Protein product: CASSPRYEAFF.